The 8 T cell receptor beta chains below all came from one sample that was sequenced in a study of T cells after yellow fever vaccination. TCRdb itself ran the 5' RACE reads through MiXCR, one entry per CDR3 protein. The data contain 500,000 to 650,000 distinct CDR3 sequences, 17% of them singletons. Sequencing was performed on PBMCs, taken less than 6 days after the first yellow fever vaccination. All receptors derive from a young man who received the YFV17D yellow fever vaccine.

The chain is built from TRBV5-1 and TRBJ1-1; D gene unclear. Germline V lookup: CDR1 SGHRS, CDR2 YFSETQ. The CDR3 consists of 12 residues. V lost 0 bases to trimming and J lost 12 bases, with 12 bases between them. As DNA, the CDR3 is TGCGCCAGCAGCTTGGAAAATCAGAAGCCTTTCTTT. It yields the protein CASSLENQKPFF.

This clonotype was seen a handful of times. The J gene is TRBJ2-2, the V gene TRBV12-3 or TRBV12-4; maybe TRBD1 (6 bases). There are 15 residues in the CDR3. The ends were cut back, 3 bases at V and 5 bases at J, with 13 bases in the middle. This CDR3 reads CASSFGRQGTGELFF. The CDR3 DNA sequence: TGTGCCAGCAGTTTCGGCAGGCAGGGGACCGGGGAGCTGTTTTTT.

The chain links TRBV3-1 to TRBJ2-2; TRBD2 might be the D (5 bases). Germline V lookup: CDR1 LGHDT, CDR2 YNNKEL (reference sequence). V was cut by 2 bases and J by 3 bases, with 25 bases left in between. The CDR3 runs 20 residues. CDR3 nucleotide sequence: TGTGCCAGCAGCCAACTTCGCGTCCTAATGCGGGCGGCGGACACCGGGGAGCTGTTTTTT. Translating gives CASSQLRVLMRAADTGELFF.

The V gene is TRBV12-3 or TRBV12-4, the J gene TRBJ2-3; D call uncertain. This CDR3 is built from 13 residues. V shed 2 bases and J shed 5 bases, with 8 bases lying between them. DNA of the CDR3: TGTGCCAGCAGTTTAAGGCTACAAGATACGCAGTATTTT. Encoded protein: CASSLRLQDTQYF.

This clonotype was found a few times. V and J are TRBV5-1 and TRBJ1-6, with D maybe TRBD1 (5 bases). This CDR3 has 14 amino acids. Trimming took off 4 bases at V and 7 bases at J, with 12 bases between the two ends. Germline assignment: CDR1 SGHRS and CDR2 YFSETQ. CDR3 region: CASSPGPPNSPLHF. CDR3 in DNA: TGCGCCAGCAGCCCGGGGCCCCCCAATTCACCCCTCCACTTT.

This clonotype has only a few counts. The chain uses TRBV5-1 and TRBJ1-2, with 8 bases that match TRBD1. Germline CDR1 is SGHRS and CDR2 is YFSETQ. The CDR3 length is 13 residues. V was pared by 2 bases and J by 8 bases, with 5 bases of the junction left unmatched. The CDR3 reads CASSLQGVQGYTF. In DNA form, the CDR3 reads TGCGCCAGCAGCTTACAGGGGGTGCAGGGCTACACCTTC.

V gene TRBV5-1 combines with J gene TRBJ1-1, with 7 bases that match TRBD1. Germline lookup yields CDR1 SGHRS and CDR2 YFSETQ. The CDR3 sequence is 15 residues long. J lost 1 base, V lost 3 bases, and 6 bases had no gene match. The CDR3 loop is CASSYIGTANTEAFF. DNA for the CDR3: TGCGCCAGCAGCTATATCGGGACAGCGAACACTGAAGCTTTCTTT.

Points on this clonotype: Compared with germline, one end of the junction differs, possibly owing to a read error. The J gene is TRBJ2-2, the V gene TRBV7-7; 9 bases map to TRBD1. Germline values: CDR1 SSHAT, CDR2 FNYEAQ (reference sequence). There are 17 residues in the CDR3. The CDR3 region has the DNA TGTGCTAGCAGCTTAATTCCGGGACAGGGGAACACCGGGGAGCTGTTTTTT. Translation gives CASSLIPGQGNTGELFF.